The 30 T cell receptor delta chains below come from one sample, sequenced in a study of gamma-delta chains in newborns, infants, children. TCRdb repeated clone calling on the reads with CATT. The sample comprises 15,000 or so delta-chain clones, approximately 7% of which are singletons, and about a fifth rests with the top ten. Sequencing was done on a sample of blood. All receptors derive from a child who was a newborn, infant or young child, either healthy, febrile or measles-vaccinated (not recorded which).

This clone was seen only a few times. The chain recombines TRDV2 with TRDJ3, with 9 bases that match TRDD3. The J segment lost 0 bases and the V segment lost 2 bases, leaving 4 bases of the junction unmatched. CDR1 GEAIGNYY and CDR2 EKD come from the germline V gene. The length of the CDR3 is 18 residues. CDR3 nucleotide sequence: TGTGCCTGTGACAGGTTGGGGATACGCTCCTGGGACACCCGACAGATGTTTTTC. It translates to CACDRLGIRSWDTRQMFF.

At least ten counts were recorded for this clone. The rearrangement links TRDV2 to TRDJ1, with D uncertain. The length of the CDR3 is 13 residues. V dropped 1 base and J dropped 0 bases, with 5 bases sitting between them. Germline V gives CDR1 GEAIGNYY, CDR2 EKD. The chain's CDR3 is CACDTGYTDKLIF. CDR3 in DNA: TGTGCCTGTGACACGGGGTACACCGATAAACTCATCTTT.

The rearrangement uses TRDV2 and TRDJ1; 11 bases fit TRDD3. The trim removed 3 bases at V and 4 bases at J, leaving 12 bases unmatched. The CDR3 sequence is 17 residues long. Per the germline V gene, CDR1 is GEAIGNYY and CDR2 is EKD. The CDR3 protein is CACDALLLGDKGDKLIF. The CDR3 DNA sequence: TGTGCCTGTGACGCCCTTCTACTGGGGGATAAGGGCGATAAACTCATCTTT.

The chain joins TRDV1 to TRDJ1, with unresolved D. The germline gives CDR1 TSWWSYY, CDR2 QGS. This CDR3 region has 18 residues. The V gene lost 1 base and the J gene lost 0 bases, with 18 bases spanning the gap. For the CDR3, the DNA is TGTGCTCTTGGGGAACCTTCGACGTCTCGGGGTTACACCGATAAACTCATCTTT. This translates into CALGEPSTSRGYTDKLIF.

This clone has more than one count but fewer than ten. The chain uses TRDV2 and TRDJ3; 7 positions match TRDD3. V shed 3 bases, J shed 0 bases, and the junction held 13 bases outside the gene matches. The germline CDR1 and CDR2 sequences are GEAIGNYY and EKD. This CDR3 has 20 residues. The CDR3 sequence is CACDETLGAASSWDTRQMFF. The CDR3 nucleotides read TGTGCCTGTGACGAAACCCTGGGGGCCGCTAGCTCCTGGGACACCCGACAGATGTTTTTC.

For this clone: Relative to the germline gene, one junction end is altered; a read error may explain this. This chain uses TRDV2 with TRDJ3, with D maybe TRDD3 (6 bases). The CDR3 spans 17 residues. Germline CDR1 GEAIGNYY, CDR2 EKD. CDR3 loop: CACDRWGPSWDTRQIFF. In DNA, the CDR3 is TGTGCCTGTGACAGGTGGGGGCCGTCCTGGGACACCCGACAGATATTTTTC.

The rearrangement joins TRDV2 to TRDJ3, with TRDD3 matching over 7 bases. V gave up 3 bases and J gave up 0 bases; unmatched junction bases: 7. The CDR3 length is 18 residues. The germline V gene has CDR1 GEAIGNYY and CDR2 EKD. Here the CDR3 reads CACDAGYASSWDTRQMFF. The CDR3 nucleotides read TGTGCCTGTGACGCCGGATACGCGAGCTCCTGGGACACCCGACAGATGTTTTTC.

The V and J genes are TRDV2 and TRDJ2, with 8 bases fitting TRDD3. V trimming: 2 bases; J trimming: 4 bases; junction bases outside the gene matches: 5. CDR1 and CDR2 from the germline V gene are GEAIGNYY and EKD. This CDR3 is built from 15 residues. CDR3 in DNA: TGTGCCTGTGACATACTGGGGGCCCAGACAGCACAACTCTTCTTT. Its protein product is CACDILGAQTAQLFF.

The chain links TRDV2 to TRDJ3; the match to TRDD3 covers 8 bases. This CDR3 spans 19 amino acids. Germline CDR1 GEAIGNYY, CDR2 EKD. With V trimmed by 0 bases and J by 1 base, 7 bases remained unmatched. The CDR3 sequence is CACDTILGVPSWDTRQMFF. The CDR3 DNA reads as TGTGCCTGTGACACCATACTGGGGGTCCCGTCCTGGGACACCCGACAGATGTTTTTC.

The gene calls are TRDV2 and TRDJ3, with D possibly TRDD3 on 6 matching bases. Germline CDR1 GEAIGNYY, CDR2 EKD. The V end was cut by 0 bases, the J end by 4 bases, with 15 bases between. The CDR3 has 18 residues. For the CDR3, the DNA is TGTGCCTGTGACACCGTTTCTGGGGTTCGTTGGGACACCCGACAGATGTTTTTC. Its protein product is CACDTVSGVRWDTRQMFF.

Comment on this clone: The amino acid sequence in TCRdb belongs to a much larger clone and departs from this DNA's translation at residue 16, likely a sequencing read error; the sequence shown is translated from the DNA. The chain carries TRDV2 and TRDJ3; 9 positions match TRDD3. In germline, CDR1 is GEAIGNYY, CDR2 EKD. The CDR3 spans 18 residues. CDR3 sequence reads: CACDKILGDSWDTRQVFF. The CDR3 DNA follows: TGTGCCTGTGACAAAATACTGGGGGACTCCTGGGACACCCGACAGGTGTTTTTC.

Notes on this clone: Its ends do not fully match the called genes, so a read error is possible. This chain joins TRDV2 and TRDJ3; 8 positions match TRDD3. The length of the CDR3 is 20 residues. Per the germline V gene, CDR1 is GEAIGNYY and CDR2 is EKD. CDR3 protein: CACDVLLGALSSWVTRQMFF. The CDR3 DNA is TGTGCCTGTGACGTACTACTGGGGGCCTTGAGCTCCTGGGTCACCCGACAGATGTTTTTC.

Comment on this clone: A junction end diverges from the germline sequence, so it may reflect a read error. CDR3 nucleotide sequence: TGTGCCTGTGACACCCTCGGCTGGGGGTCGTCCTGGGACACCCGACTGATGTTTTTC. Its protein product is CACDTLGWGSSWDTRLMFF. The chain has TRDV2 and TRDJ3, with TRDD3 identical over 7 bases. The CDR3 length is 19 residues. In germline, CDR1 is GEAIGNYY, CDR2 EKD.

A few counts support this clone. The sample carries other DNA sequences with the same CDR3. J is TRDJ3 and V is TRDV2; 7 bases fit TRDD3. Germline V CDR1 and CDR2: GEAIGNYY, EKD. The V gene end was trimmed by 3 bases and the J gene end by 0 bases; junction bases not matched to a gene: 7. The CDR3 totals 18 residues. The CDR3 here is CACDSLGGSSWDTRQMFF. DNA for the CDR3: TGTGCCTGTGACTCCCTGGGGGGTAGCTCCTGGGACACCCGACAGATGTTTTTC.

The sample holds a few counts of this clone. This rearrangement joins TRDV2 to TRDJ1, with TRDD3 matching over 13 bases. CDR1 is GEAIGNYY and CDR2 is EKD in the germline V gene. V trimming: 8 bases; J trimming: 3 bases; junction bases outside the gene matches: 2. The CDR3 contains 13 residues. CDR3 DNA: TGTGCCTACTGGGGGATACGCGCCGATAAACTCATCTTT. It yields the protein CAYWGIRADKLIF.

Ten or more counts support this clone. The chain is built from TRDV2 and TRDJ3, with 12 bases identical to TRDD3. The J segment lost 0 bases and the V segment lost 3 bases, leaving 8 bases of the junction unmatched. The CDR3 consists of 20 residues. From germline, CDR1 is GEAIGNYY and CDR2 EKD. This CDR3 reads CACDYTGGYSRSWDTRQMFF. The CDR3 DNA reads TGTGCCTGTGACTATACTGGGGGATACAGTCGCTCCTGGGACACCCGACAGATGTTTTTC.

This clone showed up just a few times. The rearrangement links TRDV2 to TRDJ3; 9 nucleotides agree with TRDD3. V was clipped by 0 bases and J by 0 bases; unmatched bases: 5. The germline gives CDR1 GEAIGNYY, CDR2 EKD. This CDR3 contains 19 residues. The DNA of the CDR3 is TGTGCCTGTGACACCGTTTATGGGGGATACTCCTGGGACACCCGACAGATGTTTTTC. Amino acid sequence: CACDTVYGGYSWDTRQMFF.

The table lists this clone with a few counts. The rearrangement joins TRDV1 to TRDJ1, with 10 bases fitting TRDD3. This CDR3 contains 17 residues. Germline CDR1 TSWWSYY, CDR2 QGS. V trimming: 3 bases; J trimming: 12 bases; junction bases outside the gene matches: 19. The CDR3 loop reads CALGELLPVGGYAKVIF. For the CDR3, the DNA is TGTGCTCTTGGGGAGCTCCTTCCTGTCGGGGGATACGCCAAGGTCATCTTT.

This clone has only a few counts. Its ends do not fully match the called genes, so a read error is possible. The rearrangement joins TRDV2 to TRDJ3; D possibly corresponds to TRDD3 (6 bases). The germline gives CDR1 GEAIGNYY, CDR2 EKD. The CDR3 runs 18 residues. The CDR3 sequence is CACDTGGFSSWGTRQMFF. CDR3 bases: TGTGCCTGTGACACCGGGGGGTTCAGCTCCTGGGGCACCCGACAGATGTTTTTC.

The rearrangement joins TRDV2 to TRDJ1; 8 bases are shared with TRDD3. With V trimmed by 3 bases and J by 2 bases, 10 bases remained unmatched. Germline V lookup: CDR1 GEAIGNYY, CDR2 EKD. CDR3 size: 16 residues. CDR3 protein: CACDVLGGVKTDKLIF. The CDR3, as DNA: TGTGCCTGTGACGTACTGGGGGGTGTTAAGACCGATAAACTCATCTTT.

This clone counts as medium-sized. Other DNA sequences in this sample translate to the same CDR3. The chain employs TRDV2 and TRDJ3; TRDD3 matches at 8 bases. The CDR3 runs to 16 residues. The V gene end was trimmed by 2 bases and the J gene end by 2 bases; junction bases not matched to a gene: 1. Germline assignment: CDR1 GEAIGNYY and CDR2 EKD. CDR3 nucleotides: TGTGCCTGTGACATACTGGGGGCCTGGGACACCCGACAGATGTTTTTC. Translation gives CACDILGAWDTRQMFF.

In its sample, this clone was seen a few times. The V call is TRDV2, the J call TRDJ3; 8 positions agree with TRDD3. Germline V gives CDR1 GEAIGNYY, CDR2 EKD. This CDR3 contains 17 residues. Unmatched junction bases numbered 6, after V lost 4 bases and J lost 2 bases. The CDR3 DNA is TGTGCCTGTGATCTACCGGGGGATACCTGGGACACCCGACAGATGTTTTTC. As protein: CACDLPGDTWDTRQMFF.

To note about this clone: This could be a read error, since a much larger clone is one nucleotide away. Other DNA sequences from this sample encode an identical CDR3 as well. The gene calls are TRDV2 and TRDJ3, with 9 bases fitting TRDD3. J was trimmed by 0 bases and V by 0 bases; bases with no gene match: 8. Looked up from germline, CDR1 is GEAIGNYY and CDR2 is EKD. The CDR3 runs 20 residues. The CDR3 spells CACDTVLGDPSSWDTRQMFF. CDR3 coding DNA: TGTGCCTGTGACACCGTCCTGGGGGATCCAAGCTCCTGGGACACCCGACAGATGTTTTTC.

Only a few counts were recorded for this clone. A far bigger clonotype differs at one base, so this is likely a read error. Other DNA sequences in the sample encode the same CDR3. The chain employs TRDV2 and TRDJ1; the match to TRDD3 covers 10 bases. CDR1 is GEAIGNYY, CDR2 EKD, per germline. This CDR3 is 13 amino acids long. The CDR3 spells CACDTWGIHKLIF. DNA of the CDR3: TGTGCCTGTGACACCTGGGGGATACATAAGCTCATCTTT.

This chain links TRDV2 with TRDJ3; 9 bases fit TRDD3. Germline V gene sequence: CDR1 GEAIGNYY, CDR2 EKD. V trimming: 2 bases; J trimming: 1 base; junction bases outside the gene matches: 8. The CDR3 spans 19 residues. The CDR3 here is CACDNVLGDLSWDTRQMFF. The CDR3 region has the DNA TGTGCCTGTGACAACGTACTGGGGGACCTTTCCTGGGACACCCGACAGATGTTTTTC.

This clone was recorded at least ten times. The genes are TRDV2 and TRDJ3; TRDD3 matches at 11 bases. The CDR3 sequence is 20 residues long. Trimming cost V 3 bases and J 1 base; bases outside gene matches: 10. The germline gives CDR1 GEAIGNYY, CDR2 EKD. CDR3 in DNA: TGTGCCTGTGACCCCTTACTGGGGGATAAACGGTCCTGGGACACCCGACAGATGTTTTTC. Its translation: CACDPLLGDKRSWDTRQMFF.

A remark on this clone: This sequence is one base from a far larger clone and is likely a read error. This chain links TRDV2 with TRDJ3; 13 nucleotides match TRDD3. The CDR3 has 20 amino acids. CDR1 and CDR2 from the germline V gene are GEAIGNYY and EKD. CDR3 DNA sequence: TGTGCCTGTAACACCGTACTGGGGGATACGCGCTCCTGGGACACCCGACAGATGTTTTTC. Its protein is CACNTVLGDTRSWDTRQMFF.

This clone was detected only a few times. V is TRDV2 and J is TRDJ2; 10 bases fit TRDD3. Germline-derived CDR1 and CDR2 are GEAIGNYY and EKD. This CDR3 contains 16 residues. The V and J ends lost 0 bases and 1 base, in that order; junction bases with no gene match: 1. CDR3 residues: CACDTWGIHLTAQLFF. The DNA for the CDR3 is TGTGCCTGTGACACCTGGGGGATACATTTGACAGCACAACTCTTCTTT.

This clone was recorded a few times. At residue 5, the TCRdb amino acid sequence and the translated nucleotide sequence differ, so the protein here is the DNA translation. This chain joins TRDV2 and TRDJ3; 8 bases agree with TRDD3. CDR1 and CDR2 (germline): GEAIGNYY, EKD. The J segment lost 0 bases and the V segment lost 3 bases, leaving 6 bases of the junction unmatched. The CDR3 has 18 residues. The CDR3 DNA follows: TGTGCCTGTGACGCGCTGGGGGACCGCTCCTGGGACACCCGACAGATGTTTTTC. It yields the protein CACDALGDRSWDTRQMFF.

This chain uses TRDV2 with TRDJ1, with 7 positions matching TRDD3. Trimming removed 2 bases from V and 0 bases from J; junction bases left unmatched: 8. The CDR3 is 16 residues long. Germline CDR1 reads GEAIGNYY; CDR2 reads EKD. CDR3 sequence: CACDKLGVKYTDKLIF. CDR3 DNA: TGTGCCTGTGACAAGCTGGGGGTTAAGTACACCGATAAACTCATCTTT.